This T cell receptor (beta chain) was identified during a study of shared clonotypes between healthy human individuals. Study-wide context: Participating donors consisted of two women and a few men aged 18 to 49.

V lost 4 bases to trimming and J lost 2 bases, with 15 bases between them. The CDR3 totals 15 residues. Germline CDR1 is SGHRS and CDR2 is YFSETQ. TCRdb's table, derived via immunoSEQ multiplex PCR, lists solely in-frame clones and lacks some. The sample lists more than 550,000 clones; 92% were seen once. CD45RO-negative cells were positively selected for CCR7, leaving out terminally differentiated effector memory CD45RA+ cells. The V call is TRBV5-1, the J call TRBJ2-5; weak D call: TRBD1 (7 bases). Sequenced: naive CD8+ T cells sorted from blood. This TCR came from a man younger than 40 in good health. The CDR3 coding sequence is TGCGCCAGCAGCACGGCAGGGGGGCCTCAAGAGACCCAGTACTTC. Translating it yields CASSTAGGPQETQYF.